Listed here is a single T cell receptor beta chain. Its target is not known. The CDR3 is 18 amino acids. Germline CDR1 MNHNS, CDR2 SASEGT. Trimming took 7 bases from V and 14 from J, leaving 33 bases between them. RNA transcripts served as the template for amplifying TCR beta CDR3 regions. First-round RT-PCR targeting the TCR CDR3 was performed with the HTBI primer set. TCRdb processed the multiplex PCR reads anew with MiXCR; each CDR3 protein has one entry. The table has under 400,000 distinct CDR3 sequences, about 15% seen once; the top ten hold approximately 30%. This entry is derived from a study of T cells in Graves' hyperthyroidism and ophthalmopathy. Study-level background: Prior to any treatment, at the point of initial diagnosis, peripheral blood was collected. Study conclusions and caveats: From stable hyperthyroidism, ophthalmopathy was set apart by a 13 V-J model.

This clonotype was sampled from a woman younger than 30 with Graves' hyperthyroidism that later progressed to Graves' ophthalmopathy. Sequencing was carried out using blood. The V gene is TRBV6-1, the J gene TRBJ1-6, with D possibly TRBD1 on 5 matching bases. This CDR3 is CASTLNSGVQGKSGALHF. CDR3 DNA: TGTGCCAGCACCCTGAATTCGGGAGTTCAGGGTAAATCCGGGGCCCTCCACTTT.